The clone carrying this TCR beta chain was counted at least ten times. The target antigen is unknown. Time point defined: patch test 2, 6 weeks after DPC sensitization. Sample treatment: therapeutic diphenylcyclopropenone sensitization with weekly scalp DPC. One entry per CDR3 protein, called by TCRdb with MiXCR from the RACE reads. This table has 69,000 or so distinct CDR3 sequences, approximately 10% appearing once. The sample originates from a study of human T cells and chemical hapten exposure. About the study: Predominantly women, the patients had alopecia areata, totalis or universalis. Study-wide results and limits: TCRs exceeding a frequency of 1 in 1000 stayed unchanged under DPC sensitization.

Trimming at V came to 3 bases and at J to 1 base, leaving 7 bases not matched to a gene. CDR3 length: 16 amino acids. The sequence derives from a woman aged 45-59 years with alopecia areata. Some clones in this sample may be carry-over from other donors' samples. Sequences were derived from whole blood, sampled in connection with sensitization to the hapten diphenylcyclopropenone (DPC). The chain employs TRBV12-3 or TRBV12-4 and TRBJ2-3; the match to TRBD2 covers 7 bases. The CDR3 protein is CASSFISLAGTDTQYF. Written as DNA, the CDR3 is TGTGCCAGCAGTTTTATTAGCCTAGCGGGCACAGATACGCAGTATTTT.